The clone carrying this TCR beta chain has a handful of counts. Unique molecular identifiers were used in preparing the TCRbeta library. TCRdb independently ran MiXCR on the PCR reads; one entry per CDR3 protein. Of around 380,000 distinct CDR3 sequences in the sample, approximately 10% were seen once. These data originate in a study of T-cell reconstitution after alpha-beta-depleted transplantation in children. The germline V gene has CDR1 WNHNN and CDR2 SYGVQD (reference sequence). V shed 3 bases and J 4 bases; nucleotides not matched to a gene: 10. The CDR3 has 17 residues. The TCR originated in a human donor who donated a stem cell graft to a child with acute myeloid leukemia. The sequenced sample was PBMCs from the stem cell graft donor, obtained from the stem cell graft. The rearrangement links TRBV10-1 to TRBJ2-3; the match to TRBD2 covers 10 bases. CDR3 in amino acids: CASSESLSSGGADTQYF. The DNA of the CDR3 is TGCGCCAGCAGTGAAAGTTTGTCTAGCGGGGGCGCAGATACGCAGTATTTT.